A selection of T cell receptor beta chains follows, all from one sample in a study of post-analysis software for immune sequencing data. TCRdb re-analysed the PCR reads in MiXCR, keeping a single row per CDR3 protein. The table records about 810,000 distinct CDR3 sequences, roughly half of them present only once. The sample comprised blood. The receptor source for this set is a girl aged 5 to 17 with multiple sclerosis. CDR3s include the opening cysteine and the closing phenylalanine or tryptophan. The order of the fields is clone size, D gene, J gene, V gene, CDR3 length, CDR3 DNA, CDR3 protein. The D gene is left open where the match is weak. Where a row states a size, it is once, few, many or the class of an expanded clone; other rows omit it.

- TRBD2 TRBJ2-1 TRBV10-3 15 TGTGCCATCAGTGAGGAAGCGGGAGCCTACAATGAGCAGTTCTTC CAISEEAGAYNEQFF
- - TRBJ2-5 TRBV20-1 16 TGCAGTGCTAGAGATCTATCCACCCAAATACAAGAGACCCAGTACTTC CSARDLSTQIQETQYF
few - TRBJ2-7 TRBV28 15 TGTGCCATTGATCCAGGCCGATCGGGGTCCTACGAGCAGTACTTC CAIDPGRSGSYEQYF
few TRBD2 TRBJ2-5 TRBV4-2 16 TGTGCCAGCAGCGCCCTTAAACAGCGGGGGGTGGAGACCCAGTACTTC CASSALKQRGVETQYF
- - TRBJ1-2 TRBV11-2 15 TGTGCCAGCAGCTTAGATCCGGGGACGTCCAATGGCTACACCTTC CASSLDPGTSNGYTF
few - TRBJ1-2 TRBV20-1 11 TGCAGTGCCCCGGGACCCGGGGGCTACACCTTC CSAPGPGGYTF
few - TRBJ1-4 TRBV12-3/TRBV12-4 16 TGTGCCAGCGTTTCGGAGGGAGGGGCCAGCGGTGAAAAACTGTTTTTT CASVSEGGASGEKLFF
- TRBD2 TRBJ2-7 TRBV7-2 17 TGTGCCAGCAGCATTACCGGGACTAGCGGGGGTTCCTACGAGCAGTACTTC CASSITGTSGGSYEQYF
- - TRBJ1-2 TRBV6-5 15 TGCGCCAGCAGCCTGGGTGCGGCAGGGGTCTATGGCTACACCTTC CASSLGAAGVYGYTF
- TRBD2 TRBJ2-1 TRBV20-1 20 TGCAGTGCTAGAGATCGCTGGACTAGCGGTACTAGAACGTCCTACAATGAGCAGTTCTTT CSARDRWTSGTRTSYNEQFF
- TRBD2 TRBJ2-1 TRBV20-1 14 TGCAGTGCTGAAATAGCGGGAGGGTACAATGAGCAGTTCTTC CSAEIAGGYNEQFF
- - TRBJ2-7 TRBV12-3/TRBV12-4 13 TGTGCCAGCCCCAGACCGAAGACCTACGAGCAGTACTTC CASPRPKTYEQYF
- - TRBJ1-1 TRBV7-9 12 TGTGCCAGCAGGGGCGGGCACACTGAAGCTTTCTTT CASRGGHTEAFF
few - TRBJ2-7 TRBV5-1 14 TGCGCCAGCAGCTTGGAGGGGACGATCTACGAGCAGTACTTC CASSLEGTIYEQYF
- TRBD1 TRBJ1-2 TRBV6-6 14 TGTGCCAGCAACCGGGGACAGGGAGACTATGGCTACACCTTC CASNRGQGDYGYTF
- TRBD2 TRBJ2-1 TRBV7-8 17 TGTGCCAGCAGCTTATTCCCGCGACTAGCGCGGGACAATGAGCAGTTCTTC CASSLFPRLARDNEQFF
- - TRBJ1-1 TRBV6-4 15 TGTGCCAGCAGGAAAGAGGACGGGAAGAACACTGAAGCTTTCTTT CASRKEDGKNTEAFF
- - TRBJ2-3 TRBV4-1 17 TGCGCCAGCAGCCAAGGAGCGCAGGGACTTAGCACAGATACGCAGTATTTT CASSQGAQGLSTDTQYF
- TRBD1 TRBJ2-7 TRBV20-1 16 TGCAGTGCTAGAGATTGGGGGACAGGGCTTTCCTACGAGCAGTACTTC CSARDWGTGLSYEQYF
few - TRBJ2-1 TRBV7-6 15 TGTGCCAGCAGCTTCGGGGGTTACTCCTACAATGAGCAGTTCTTC CASSFGGYSYNEQFF
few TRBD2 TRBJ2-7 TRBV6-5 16 TGTGCCAGCAGTTACTCGAGACTAGCGGGAGTCAACGAGCAGTACTTC CASSYSRLAGVNEQYF
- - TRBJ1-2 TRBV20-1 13 TGCAGTGCTAGGGAGGACAGCCTCGGCGGCTACACCTTC CSAREDSLGGYTF
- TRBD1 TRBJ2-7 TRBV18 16 TGTGCCAGCTCACCACAAGCCGGGACAGGGGCCTACGAGCAGTACTTC CASSPQAGTGAYEQYF
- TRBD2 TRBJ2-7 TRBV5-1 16 TGCGCCAGCAGCCCGGGGGGGGCGGTAGGCTCCTACGAGCAGTACTTC CASSPGGAVGSYEQYF
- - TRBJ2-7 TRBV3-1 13 TGTGCCAGCAGCCCTCAACTAAACTACGAGCAGTACTTC CASSPQLNYEQYF
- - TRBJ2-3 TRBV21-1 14 TGTGCCAGCAGCTGCCTCCGGCTCGCAGATACGCAGTATTTT CASSCLRLADTQYF
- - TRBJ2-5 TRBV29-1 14 TGCAGCGTTGATGAGGGCAGGGCGGGGGAGACCCAGTACTTC CSVDEGRAGETQYF
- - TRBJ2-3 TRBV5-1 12 TGCGCCAGCAGCTCTGACTTGGATACGCAGTATTTT CASSSDLDTQYF
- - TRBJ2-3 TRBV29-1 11 TGCAGCGTTGAAGGGGCAGATACGCAGTATTTT CSVEGADTQYF
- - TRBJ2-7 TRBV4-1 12 TGCGCCAGCACTAGCGCCTCCTACGAGCAGTACTTC CASTSASYEQYF
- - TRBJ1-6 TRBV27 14 TGTGCCACCACCTCAGGGGCCTATAATTCACCCCTCCACTTT CATTSGAYNSPLHF
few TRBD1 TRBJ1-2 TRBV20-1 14 TGCAGTGCTAGGGGGGGACAGGGTCTTGATGGCTACACCTTC CSARGGQGLDGYTF
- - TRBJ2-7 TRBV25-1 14 TGTGCCAGCAGGACTGCGGGGTCGGTGGGCGAGCAGTACTTC CASRTAGSVGEQYF
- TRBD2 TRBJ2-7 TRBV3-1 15 TGTGCCAGCAGCCCCCGGCGGCTAGCGGGAGCCGAGCAGTACTTC CASSPRRLAGAEQYF
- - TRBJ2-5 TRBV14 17 TGTGCCAGCAGCCGAAGGATGTTGGGAGAGGGCGATAAGGCCCAGTACTTC CASSRRMLGEGDKAQYF
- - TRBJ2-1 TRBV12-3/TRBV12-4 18 TGTGCCAGCAGTTTGGGTCCAGTTGTGACTAGCTCCTACAATGAGCAGTTCTTC CASSLGPVVTSSYNEQFF
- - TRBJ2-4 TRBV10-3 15 TGTGCCATCAGTGAGCTCGGGGCGGGCAAAAACATTCAGTACTTC CAISELGAGKNIQYF
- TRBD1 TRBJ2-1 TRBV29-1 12 TGCAGCGCCGGGACAGGGATCATTGAGCAGTTCTTC CSAGTGIIEQFF
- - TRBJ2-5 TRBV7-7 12 TGTGCTAGCAACCCGGACGTACAGACCCAGTACTTC CASNPDVQTQYF
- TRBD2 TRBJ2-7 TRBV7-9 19 TGTGCCAGCAGCTACCCACCGGACAGGGGACTAGCGGAAACCTACGAGCAGTACTTC CASSYPPDRGLAETYEQYF
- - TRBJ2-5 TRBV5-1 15 TGCGCCAGCAGCCAGCAGGGTAAAGGGGGGGAGACCCAGTACTTC CASSQQGKGGETQYF
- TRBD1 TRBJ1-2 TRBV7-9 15 TGTGCCAGCAGCTTATCGCGACAGGGCCTTTATGGCTACACCTTC CASSLSRQGLYGYTF
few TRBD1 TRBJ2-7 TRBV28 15 TGTGCCAGCAGAGACAGGGGGTTGATTGTGTACGAGCAGTACTTC CASRDRGLIVYEQYF
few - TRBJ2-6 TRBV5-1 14 TGCGCCAGTACGGGGCTCTCTGGGGCCAACGTCCTGACTTTC CASTGLSGANVLTF
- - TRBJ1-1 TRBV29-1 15 TGCAGCGTTAAGCTCCGACAGGTGATGGGCACTGAAGCTTTCTTT CSVKLRQVMGTEAFF
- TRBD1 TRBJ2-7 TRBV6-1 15 TGTGCCAGCAGTGTTTACGGGACAGGAAGGGGCGAGCAGTACTTC CASSVYGTGRGEQYF
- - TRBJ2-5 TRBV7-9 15 TGTGCCAGCAGCTTAGCGATTACAGGGCAAGAGACCCAGTACTTC CASSLAITGQETQYF